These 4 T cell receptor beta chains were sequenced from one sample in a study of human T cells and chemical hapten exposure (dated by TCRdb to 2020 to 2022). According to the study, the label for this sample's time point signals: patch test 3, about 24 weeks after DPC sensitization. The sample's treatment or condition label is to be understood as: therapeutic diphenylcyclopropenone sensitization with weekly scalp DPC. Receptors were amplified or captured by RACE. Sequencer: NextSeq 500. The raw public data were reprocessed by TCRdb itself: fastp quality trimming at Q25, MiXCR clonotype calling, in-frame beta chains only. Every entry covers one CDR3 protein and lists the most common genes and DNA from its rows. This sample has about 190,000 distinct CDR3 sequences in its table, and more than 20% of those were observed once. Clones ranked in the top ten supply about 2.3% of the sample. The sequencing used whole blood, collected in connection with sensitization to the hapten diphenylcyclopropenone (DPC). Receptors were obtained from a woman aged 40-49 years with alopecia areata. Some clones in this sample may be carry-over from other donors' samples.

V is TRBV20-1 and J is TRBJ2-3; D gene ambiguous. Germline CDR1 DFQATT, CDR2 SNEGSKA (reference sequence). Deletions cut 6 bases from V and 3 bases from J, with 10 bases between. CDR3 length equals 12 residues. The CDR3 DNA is TGCAGTGCCACCCTAGGAACAGATACGCAGTATTTT. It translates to CSATLGTDTQYF.

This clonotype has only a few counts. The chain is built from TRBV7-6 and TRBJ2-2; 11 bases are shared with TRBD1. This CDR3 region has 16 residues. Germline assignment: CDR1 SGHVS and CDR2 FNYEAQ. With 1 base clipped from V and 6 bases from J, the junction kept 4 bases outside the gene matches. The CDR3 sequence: CASSLVGQGASGELFF. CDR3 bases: TGTGCCAGCAGCTTAGTTGGACAGGGGGCCTCCGGGGAGCTGTTTTTT.

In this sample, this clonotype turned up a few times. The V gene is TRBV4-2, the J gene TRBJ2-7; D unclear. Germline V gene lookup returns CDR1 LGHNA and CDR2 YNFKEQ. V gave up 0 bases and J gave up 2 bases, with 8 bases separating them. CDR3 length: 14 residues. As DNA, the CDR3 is TGTGCCAGCAGCCAAGAATACGGCCCCTACGAGCAGTACTTC. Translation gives CASSQEYGPYEQYF.

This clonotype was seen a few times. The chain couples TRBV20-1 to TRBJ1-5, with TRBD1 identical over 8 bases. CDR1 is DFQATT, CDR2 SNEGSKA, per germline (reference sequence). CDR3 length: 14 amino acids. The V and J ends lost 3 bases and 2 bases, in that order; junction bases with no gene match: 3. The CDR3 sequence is CSARKTGGNQPQHF. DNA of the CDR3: TGCAGTGCTAGGAAGACAGGGGGCAATCAGCCCCAGCATTTT.